Following are 30 T cell receptor beta chains from one sample sequenced in a study of CD8+ T cells in alopecia areata. Following RNA extraction, reverse transcription yielded cDNA that acted as the sequencing template. Clones were read by immunoSEQ multiplex PCR, and TCRdb kept only the in-frame ones, dropping some. The profile shows 200,000 to 250,000 clones, over 60% of them singletons. As to treatment: oral pan-JAK inhibitor, 5-10 mg twice daily. Sample: CD4+ T cells sorted from blood, taken at week 4, from a patient treated with tofacitinib. Source of these receptors: a human donor with alopecia areata.

There are a few counts of this clone. The chain recombines TRBV29-1 with TRBJ2-6; tentatively, D is TRBD2 (6 bases). CDR3 size: 14 residues. Between the trimmed V and J ends, which lost 6 bases and 2 bases, there was a span of 11 bases. From germline, CDR1 is SQVTM and CDR2 ANQGSEA. CDR3 in amino acids: CSVPSAAGANVLTF. The DNA for the CDR3 is TGCAGCGTCCCTAGCGCAGCTGGGGCCAACGTCCTGACTTTC.

The chain links TRBV5-4 to TRBJ2-5; D may be TRBD1 or TRBD2 (5 bases each). Trimming shortened V by 5 bases and J by 4 bases, and 12 bases separated the two germline ends. Germline V gene data show CDR1 as SGHNT and CDR2 as YYREEE (reference sequence). This CDR3 has 13 residues. The CDR3 nucleotides are TGTGCCAGCAGTAATACAGGAGGAGAGACCCAGTACTTC. Encoded protein: CASSNTGGETQYF.

This chain links TRBV4-3 with TRBJ1-2; D is undetermined. The CDR3 has 13 residues. The germline V and J ends were trimmed by 4 bases and 0 bases, with 6 bases remaining between them. CDR1 is LGHNA and CDR2 is YSLEER in the germline V gene. Here the CDR3 reads CASSRDTNYGYTF. CDR3 DNA: TGCGCCAGCAGCCGGGATACTAACTATGGCTACACCTTC.

The chain couples TRBV29-1 to TRBJ1-2, with D possibly TRBD1 on 5 matching bases. This CDR3 is built from 13 residues. The V gene lost 6 bases and the J gene lost 0 bases, with 11 bases spanning the gap. From germline, CDR1 is SQVTM and CDR2 ANQGSEA. CDR3 sequence: CSVSPGPNYGYTF. As DNA, the CDR3 is TGCAGCGTCTCGCCAGGGCCTAACTATGGCTACACCTTC.

This clone was observed a few times. The chain recombines TRBV29-1 with TRBJ2-1; D is perhaps TRBD1 (6 bases). CDR1 SQVTM and CDR2 ANQGSEA come from the germline V gene. Trimming shortened V by 8 bases and J by 9 bases, and 20 bases separated the two germline ends. The CDR3 spans 13 residues. The DNA for the CDR3 is TGCAGCTTGACCCGGACAGTGCAGGGTGAGCAGTTCTTC. This codes for CSLTRTVQGEQFF.

The V gene is TRBV10-3, the J gene TRBJ2-5; D assignment may be TRBD1 or TRBD2 (5 bases each). Germline V gene sequence: CDR1 ENHRY, CDR2 SYGVKD. The CDR3 totals 16 residues. The V end lost 2 bases, the J end lost 2 bases, and 15 bases lay between the germline ends. The CDR3 DNA reads as TGTGCCATCAGTGAGGCAGCTGGGGGTTCACAAGAGACCCAGTACTTC. This codes for CAISEAAGGSQETQYF.

The genes are TRBV27 and TRBJ1-1; D call uncertain. V lost 5 bases and J lost 3, with 10 bases in between. Germline V lookup: CDR1 MNHEY, CDR2 SMNVEV (reference sequence). The CDR3 consists of 13 residues. The CDR3 nucleotides are TGTGCCAGCAGTACTAGCTGGGACACTGAAGCTTTCTTT. It translates to CASSTSWDTEAFF.

This clone was observed a few times. This rearrangement joins TRBV10-3 to TRBJ1-1; 7 bases map to TRBD1. V shed 0 bases and J 4 bases; nucleotides not matched to a gene: 5. The CDR3 extends over 15 amino acids. Germline V CDR1 and CDR2: ENHRY, SYGVKD. The CDR3 loop is CAISESGDRVTEAFF. In DNA, the CDR3 is TGTGCCATCAGTGAGTCAGGAGACAGGGTCACTGAAGCTTTCTTT.

V is TRBV29-1 and J is TRBJ1-1; D not resolved. V dropped 6 bases and J dropped 7 bases, with 9 bases sitting between them. CDR3 size: 10 residues. CDR1 is SQVTM and CDR2 is ANQGSEA in the germline V gene. CDR3 sequence reads: CSVLHREAFF. The CDR3 bases are TGCAGCGTCCTCCACCGTGAAGCTTTCTTT. Based on the CDR3 plus reference TRBV29-1 and TRBJ1-1, the full variable domain is SAVISQKPSRDICQRGTSLTIQCQVDSQVTMMFWYRQQPGQSLTLIATANQGSEATYESGFVIDKFPISRPNLTFSTLTVSNMSPEDSSIYLCSVLHREAFFGQGTRLTVV.

The chain is built from TRBV5-6 and TRBJ2-1; 7 nucleotides agree with TRBD2. The V gene's germline CDR1 is SGHDT and CDR2 YYEEEE. V was pared by 3 bases and J by 15 bases, with 12 bases of the junction left unmatched. This CDR3 region has 13 residues. CDR3 DNA sequence: TGTGCCAGCAGCTACAGCGGGGTAGCCTCGGGGTTCTTC. As protein: CASSYSGVASGFF.

This chain uses TRBV4-1 with TRBJ1-1, with TRBD1 as a possible D gene (5 bases). Germline CDR1 and CDR2: MGHRA and YSYEKL. CDR3 length equals 15 residues. Trimming took 0 bases from V and 4 from J, leaving 12 bases between them. CDR3 amino acids: CASSQDRGESTEAFF. The CDR3 DNA is TGCGCCAGCAGCCAAGATAGGGGCGAGAGCACTGAAGCTTTCTTT.

This clone occurred a few times. The J gene is TRBJ1-3, the V gene TRBV7-2; D not resolved. The CDR3 covers 14 residues. Trimming stripped 5 bases from V and 0 bases from J, with 8 bases between. Germline CDR1 is SGHTA and CDR2 is FQGNSA. The CDR3 loop is CASSVLTSGNTIYF. The CDR3 coding sequence is TGTGCCAGCAGCGTCTTGACCTCTGGAAACACCATATATTTT.

CDR3 residues: CASSWDRREYEQYF. CDR3 in DNA: TGTGCCAGCAGCTGGGACAGACGAGAGTACGAGCAGTACTTC. This sequence joins TRBV11-2 and TRBJ2-7; 7 bases agree with TRBD1. Germline V lookup: CDR1 SGHAT, CDR2 FQNNGV. Trimming at V came to 4 bases and at J to 4 bases, leaving 7 bases not matched to a gene. The CDR3 has 14 residues.

The chain carries TRBV11-2 and TRBJ1-5; TRBD1 agrees at 7 bases. Germline V gives CDR1 SGHAT, CDR2 FQNNGV. The junction had 7 bases not matched to a gene; V was cut back by 4 bases and J by 7 bases. This CDR3 spans 14 amino acids. CDR3 nucleotide sequence: TGTGCCAGCAGCTCGACAGGGAGCGGGCAGCCCCAGCATTTT. It translates to CASSSTGSGQPQHF.

The chain employs TRBV10-3 and TRBJ2-5; 9 bases agree with TRBD2. V dropped 4 bases and J dropped 9; count of bases not matched to a gene: 18. CDR3 size: 17 residues. Germline lookup yields CDR1 ENHRY and CDR2 SYGVKD. CDR3 in DNA: TGTGCCATCAGTGGACTAGCGGAGACCTCCCGAAAACAGGCCCAGTACTTC. Translation gives CAISGLAETSRKQAQYF.

This clone has only one observation. This chain joins TRBV18 and TRBJ1-1; D remains ambiguous. Per germline, CDR1 KGHSH and CDR2 LQKENI. The germline V and J ends were trimmed by 2 bases and 4 bases, with 14 bases remaining between them. The CDR3 loop spans 15 amino acids. The CDR3 sequence is CASSPLTAGVTEAFF. The CDR3 DNA is TGTGCCAGCTCACCATTAACAGCTGGCGTCACTGAAGCTTTCTTT.

The chain recombines TRBV5-1 with TRBJ2-1; D is uncertain. The CDR3 is made up of 14 amino acids. CDR1 is SGHRS and CDR2 is YFSETQ in the germline V gene. The V gene lost 0 bases and the J gene lost 9 bases, with 13 bases spanning the gap. The DNA of the CDR3 is TGCGCCAGCAGCTTGGCTATTCAGGTCCCTGAGCAGTTCTTC. It is translated as CASSLAIQVPEQFF.

The chain is built from TRBV9 and TRBJ1-1; D may be TRBD1 (6 bases). V lost 1 base, J lost 5 bases, and 15 bases lay in between. Germline V gene data show CDR1 as SGDLS and CDR2 as YYNGEE. The CDR3 extends over 15 amino acids. The CDR3 sequence: CASSVPLQGTTEAFF. Written as DNA, the CDR3 is TGTGCCAGCAGCGTACCCTTACAGGGAACGACTGAAGCTTTCTTT. Full variable domain (rest looked up from reference TRBV9 and TRBJ1-1): DSGVTQTPKHLITATGQRVTLRCSPRSGDLSVYWYQQSLDQGLQFLIQYYNGEERAKGNILERFSAQQFPDLHSELNLSSLELGDSALYFCASSVPLQGTTEAFFGQGTRLTVV.

The CDR3 coding sequence is TGTGCCAGCAGCGGGCCTAGCGGGGGCAATGAGCAGTTCTTC. Translation gives CASSGPSGGNEQFF. The chain recombines TRBV7-2 with TRBJ2-1, with 10 bases aligning to TRBD2. The germline CDR1 and CDR2 sequences are SGHTA and FQGNSA. The CDR3 sequence is 14 residues long. With 5 bases clipped from V and 6 bases from J, the junction kept 4 bases outside the gene matches. Filled out from reference TRBV7-2 and TRBJ2-1, the complete variable domain reads GAGVSQSPSNKVTEKGKDVELRCDPISGHTALYWYRQSLGQGLEFLIYFQGNSAPDKSGLPSDRFSAERTGGSVSTLTIQRTQQEDSAVYLCASSGPSGGNEQFFGPGTRLTVL.

This chain uses TRBV30 with TRBJ1-2, with D possibly TRBD1 on 6 matching bases. The germline V gene encodes CDR1 GTSNPN and CDR2 SVGIG (reference sequence). The CDR3 totals 14 residues. With 5 bases removed from V and 0 bases from J, the gap between germline ends came to 13 bases. The DNA for the CDR3 is TGTGCCTGGGCCTGGGACACTACTAACTATGGCTACACCTTC. Its translation: CAWAWDTTNYGYTF.

The chain couples TRBV6-1 to TRBJ2-3, with D hard to call. The V end was cut by 1 base, the J end by 2 bases, with 4 bases between. The CDR3 runs to 13 residues. CDR1 is MNHNS and CDR2 is SASEGT in the germline V gene. The CDR3 sequence: CASSEDTTDTQYF. The CDR3 region has the DNA TGTGCCAGCAGTGAAGACACCACAGATACGCAGTATTTT.

CDR3 residues: CASSLSLSSTKQFF. For the CDR3, the DNA is TGTGCCAGCAGCCTTTCCCTAAGTTCGACAAAGCAGTTCTTC. V usage is TRBV14 and J usage is TRBJ2-1; D gene unclear. V was pared by 4 bases and J by 11 bases, with 18 bases between. There are 14 residues in the CDR3. Germline V CDR1 and CDR2: SGHDN, FVKESK.

The chain recombines TRBV5-1 with TRBJ2-5; D is undetermined. V was shortened by 2 bases and J by 3 bases, with 2 bases between the two germline ends. The V gene's germline CDR1 is SGHRS and CDR2 YFSETQ. The CDR3 runs 11 residues. The CDR3 sequence is CASSFEETQYF. In nucleotides, the CDR3 is TGCGCCAGCAGCTTCGAAGAGACCCAGTACTTC.

This chain uses TRBV29-1 with TRBJ2-1; no clear D. Trimming left V 3 bases short and J 5 bases short, with 8 bases between. CDR1 and CDR2 from the germline V gene are SQVTM and ANQGSEA. The CDR3 covers 12 residues. The CDR3 DNA reads as TGCAGCGTTGATGGCAGCAACAATGAGCAGTTCTTC. Its protein product is CSVDGSNNEQFF.

The genes are TRBV4-2 and TRBJ2-7, with D tentatively TRBD1 (5 bases). Germline V lookup: CDR1 LGHNA, CDR2 YNFKEQ. Trimming removed 3 bases from V and 2 bases from J, with 11 bases in between. The CDR3 length is 14 residues. In DNA form, the CDR3 reads TGTGCCAGCAGCCAGACGACAGAGGCCTACGAGCAGTACTTC. It yields the protein CASSQTTEAYEQYF.

The chain is built from TRBV5-1 and TRBJ2-5; D remains unclear. Trimming stripped 4 bases from V and 3 bases from J, with 4 bases between. The CDR3 runs 11 residues. Germline CDR1 reads SGHRS; CDR2 reads YFSETQ. The CDR3 region is CASSAEETQYF. The CDR3 bases are TGCGCCAGCAGCGCGGAAGAGACCCAGTACTTC.

The chain combines TRBV19 with TRBJ1-2; the D gene is possibly TRBD1 (5 bases). V lost 11 bases and J lost 7, with 23 bases in between. CDR1 LNHDA and CDR2 SQIVND come from the germline V gene (reference sequence). The CDR3 length is 14 residues. CDR3 sequence reads: CASTTDQGISGYTF. The CDR3, as DNA: TGTGCCTCTACTACCGACCAGGGCATAAGTGGCTACACCTTC. The whole variable domain, filled in from reference TRBV19 and TRBJ1-2, reads DGGITQSPKYLFRKEGQNVTLSCEQNLNHDAMYWYRQDPGQGLRLIYYSQIVNDFQKGDIAEGYSVSREKKESFPLTVTSAQKNPTAFYLCASTTDQGISGYTFGSGTRLTVV.

This chain uses TRBV27 with TRBJ2-3, with unresolved D. Trimming stripped 7 bases from V and 0 bases from J, with 11 bases between. This CDR3 contains 14 residues. Germline CDR1 and CDR2: MNHEY and SMNVEV (reference sequence). CDR3 sequence: CASKSIASTDTQYF. CDR3 nucleotide sequence: TGTGCCAGCAAGAGTATAGCTAGCACAGATACGCAGTATTTT.

This clone was detected a few times. This rearrangement joins TRBV10-3 to TRBJ2-5; TRBD2 matches 10 bases. The germline CDR1 and CDR2 sequences are ENHRY and SYGVKD. This CDR3 has 15 residues. Trimming at V came to 3 bases and at J to 5 bases, leaving 6 bases not matched to a gene. CDR3 coding DNA: TGTGCCATCAGTGACCCAGGGACTAGCGAGGAGACCCAGTACTTC. It is translated as CAISDPGTSEETQYF.

The rearrangement joins TRBV5-4 to TRBJ1-4; 10 bases line up with TRBD1. CDR1 and CDR2 from the germline V gene are SGHNT and YYREEE (reference sequence). This CDR3 is 14 amino acids long. With 4 bases clipped from V and 8 bases from J, the junction kept 5 bases outside the gene matches. CDR3 amino acids: CASSGGQGGEKLFF. CDR3 DNA: TGTGCCAGCAGCGGAGGACAGGGGGGCGAAAAACTGTTTTTT.